The present T cell receptor beta chain was sequenced within a study of naive and memory T cell subsets. Study-wide points: Naive and memory subsets had different power law exponents for TCR abundance.

Losses at the gene ends were 4 bases for V and 3 bases for J; bases not matched to a gene: 6. The CDR3 covers 15 residues. Germline V gives CDR1 SGHTS, CDR2 YDEGEE. Alpha and beta libraries were amplified separately from the second PCR onward. Remarks on this clonotype: Its matching antigen is unknown.

The beta constant-region primer was an equimolar mix of two oligonucleotides covering TRBC1 and TRBC2. An oligonucleotide with the SP2 primer and a 12-nucleotide UMI was ligated to the cDNA 3' end. MiXCR was run by TCRdb on the UMI-ligation and nested PCR reads, yielding one entry per CDR3 protein. Of 120,000 to 150,000 distinct CDR3 sequences in the sample, approximately 17% were seen once. The chain recombines TRBV5-8 with TRBJ2-1, with 8 bases aligning to TRBD1. Sequenced material: naive CD4+ T cells from blood. The receptor was isolated from a human donor in good health. The CDR3 is CASSHRDRHYNEQFF. CDR3 nucleotides: TGTGCCAGCAGCCATCGGGACAGGCACTACAATGAGCAGTTCTTC.